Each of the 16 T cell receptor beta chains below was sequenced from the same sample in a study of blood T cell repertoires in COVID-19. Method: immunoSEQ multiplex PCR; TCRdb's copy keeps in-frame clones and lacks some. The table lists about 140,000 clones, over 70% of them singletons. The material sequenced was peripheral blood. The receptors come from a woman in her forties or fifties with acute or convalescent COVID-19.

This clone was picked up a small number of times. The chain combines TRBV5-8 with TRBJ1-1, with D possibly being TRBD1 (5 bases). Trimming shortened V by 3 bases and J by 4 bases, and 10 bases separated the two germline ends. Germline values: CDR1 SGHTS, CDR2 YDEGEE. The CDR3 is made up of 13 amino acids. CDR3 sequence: CASSWARGTEAFF. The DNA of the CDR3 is TGTGCCAGCAGCTGGGCAAGGGGCACTGAAGCTTTCTTT.

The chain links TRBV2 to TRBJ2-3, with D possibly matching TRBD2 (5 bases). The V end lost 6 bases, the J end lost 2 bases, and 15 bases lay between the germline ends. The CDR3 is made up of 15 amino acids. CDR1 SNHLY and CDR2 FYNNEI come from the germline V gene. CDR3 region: CASSVNGIHTDTQYF. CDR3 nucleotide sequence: TGTGCCAGCAGCGTCAACGGGATCCACACAGATACGCAGTATTTT. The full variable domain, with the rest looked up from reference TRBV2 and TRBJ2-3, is EPEVTQTPSHQVTQMGQEVILRCVPISNHLYFYWYRQILGQKVEFLVSFYNNEISEKSEIFDDQFSVERPDGSNFTLKIRSTKLEDSAMYFCASSVNGIHTDTQYFGPGTRLTVL.

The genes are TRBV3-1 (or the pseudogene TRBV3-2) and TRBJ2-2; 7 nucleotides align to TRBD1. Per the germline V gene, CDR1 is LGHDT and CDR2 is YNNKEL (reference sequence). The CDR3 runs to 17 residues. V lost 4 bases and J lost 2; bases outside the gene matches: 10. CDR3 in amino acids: CASSPPTGFGNTGELFF. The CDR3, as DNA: TGTGCCAGCAGCCCCCCGACAGGGTTTGGAAACACCGGGGAGCTGTTTTTT.

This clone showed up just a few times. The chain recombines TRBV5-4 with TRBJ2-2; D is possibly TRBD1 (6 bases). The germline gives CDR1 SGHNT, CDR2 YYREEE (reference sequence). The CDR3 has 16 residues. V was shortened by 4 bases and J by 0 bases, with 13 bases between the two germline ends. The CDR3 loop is CASSPQGGPNTGELFF. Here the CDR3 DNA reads TGTGCCAGCAGCCCGCAAGGGGGTCCGAACACCGGGGAGCTGTTTTTT.

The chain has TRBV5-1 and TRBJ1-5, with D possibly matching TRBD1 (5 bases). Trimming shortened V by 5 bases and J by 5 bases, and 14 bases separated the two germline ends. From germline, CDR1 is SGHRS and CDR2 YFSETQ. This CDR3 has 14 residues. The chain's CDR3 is CASSPWSRDQPQHF. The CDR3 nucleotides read TGCGCCAGCAGTCCTTGGTCCAGGGATCAGCCCCAGCATTTT.

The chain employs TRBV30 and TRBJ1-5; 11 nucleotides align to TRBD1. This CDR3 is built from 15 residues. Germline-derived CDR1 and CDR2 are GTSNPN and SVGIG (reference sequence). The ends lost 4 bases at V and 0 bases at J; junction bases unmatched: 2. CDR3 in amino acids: CAWTGQGDSNQPQHF. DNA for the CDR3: TGTGCCTGGACGGGACAGGGGGATAGCAATCAGCCCCAGCATTTT.

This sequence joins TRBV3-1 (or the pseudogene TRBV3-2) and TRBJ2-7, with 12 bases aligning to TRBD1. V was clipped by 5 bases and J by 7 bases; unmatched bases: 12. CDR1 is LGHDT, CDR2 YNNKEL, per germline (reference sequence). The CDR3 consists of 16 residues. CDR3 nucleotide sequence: TGTGCCAGCAGCACGTTTCCGGGACAGGGGGCACAGGAGCAGTACTTC. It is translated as CASSTFPGQGAQEQYF.

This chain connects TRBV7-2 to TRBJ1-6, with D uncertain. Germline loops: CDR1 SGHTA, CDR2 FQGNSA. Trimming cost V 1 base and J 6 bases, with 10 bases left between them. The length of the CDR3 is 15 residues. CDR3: CASSLDGRSNSPLHF. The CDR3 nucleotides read TGTGCCAGCAGCTTAGATGGGAGGAGTAATTCACCCCTCCACTTT.

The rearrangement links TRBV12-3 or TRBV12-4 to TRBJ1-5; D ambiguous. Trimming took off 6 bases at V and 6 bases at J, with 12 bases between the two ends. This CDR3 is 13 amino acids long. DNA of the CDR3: TGTGCCAGCAGCCGGGAGTCACGTCAGCCCCAGCATTTT. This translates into CASSRESRQPQHF.

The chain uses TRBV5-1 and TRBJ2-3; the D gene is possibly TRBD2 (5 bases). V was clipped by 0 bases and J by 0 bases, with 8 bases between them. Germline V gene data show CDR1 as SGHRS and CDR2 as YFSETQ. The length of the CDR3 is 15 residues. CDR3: CASSLASTSTDTQYF. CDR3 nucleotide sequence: TGCGCCAGCAGCTTGGCTAGCACCAGCACAGATACGCAGTATTTT. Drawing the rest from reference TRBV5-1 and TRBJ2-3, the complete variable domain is KAGVTQTPRYLIKTRGQQVTLSCSPISGHRSVSWYQQTPGQGLQFLFEYFSETQRNKGNFPGRFSGRQFSNSRSEMNVSTLELGDSALYLCASSLASTSTDTQYFGPGTRLTVL.

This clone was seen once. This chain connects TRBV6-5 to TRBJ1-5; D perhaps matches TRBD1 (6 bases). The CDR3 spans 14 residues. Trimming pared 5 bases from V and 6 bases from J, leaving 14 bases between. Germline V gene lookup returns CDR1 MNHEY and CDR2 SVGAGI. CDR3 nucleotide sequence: TGTGCCAGCAGTAGGGAATTAGGGGGTCAGCCCCAGCATTTT. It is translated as CASSRELGGQPQHF.

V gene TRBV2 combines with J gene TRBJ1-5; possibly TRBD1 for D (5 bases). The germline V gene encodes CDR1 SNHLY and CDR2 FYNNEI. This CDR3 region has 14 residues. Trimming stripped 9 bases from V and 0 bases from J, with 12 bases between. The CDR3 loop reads CASSRQTSNQPQHF. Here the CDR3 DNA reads TGTGCCAGTTCCCGACAGACTAGCAATCAGCCCCAGCATTTT.

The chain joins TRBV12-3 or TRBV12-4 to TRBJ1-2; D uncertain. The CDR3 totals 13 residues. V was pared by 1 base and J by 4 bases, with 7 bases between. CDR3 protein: CASSLGERYGYTF. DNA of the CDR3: TGTGCCAGCAGTTTAGGGGAGCGCTATGGCTACACCTTC.

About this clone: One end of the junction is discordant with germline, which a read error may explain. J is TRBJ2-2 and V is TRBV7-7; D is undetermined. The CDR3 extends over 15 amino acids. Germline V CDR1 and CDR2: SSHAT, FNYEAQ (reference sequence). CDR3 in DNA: TGTGCTAGCAGCTCGTCCCCGGGGAACACCGGGGAGCTGTTTTTT. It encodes CASSSSPGNTGELFF. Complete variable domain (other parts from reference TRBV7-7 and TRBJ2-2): GAGVSQSPRYKVTKRGQDVTLRCDPISSHATLYWYQQALGQGPEFLTYFNYEAQPDKSGLPSDRFSAERPEGSISTLTIQRTEQRDSAMYRCASSSSPGNTGELFFGEGSRLTVL.

The CDR3, as DNA: TGTGCCAGCTCACCGACAGATAGCAATCAGCCCCAGCATTTT. Translation: CASSPTDSNQPQHF. The chain recombines TRBV18 with TRBJ1-5; TRBD1 might be the D (5 bases). V was clipped by 3 bases and J by 0 bases, with 6 bases between them. The length of the CDR3 is 14 residues. Germline assignment: CDR1 KGHSH and CDR2 LQKENI.

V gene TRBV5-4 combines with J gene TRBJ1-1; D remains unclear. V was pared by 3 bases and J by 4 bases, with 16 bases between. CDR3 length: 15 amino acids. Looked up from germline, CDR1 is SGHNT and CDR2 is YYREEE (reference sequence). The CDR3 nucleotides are TGTGCCAGCAGCTCTTCGCTGACTGTTTCCACTGAAGCTTTCTTT. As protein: CASSSSLTVSTEAFF.